A single sample is the source of the 9 T cell receptor beta chains below, sequenced in a study of T cells expressing NK-cell markers. Reanalyzing the 5' RACE reads, TCRdb keeps one entry per CDR3 protein, without DNA. The sample data list 300,000 to 450,000 distinct CDR3 sequences. The sequencing input was blood T cells: a sorted CD56 or NKG2C T cell subset, CD4+ or CD8+ T cells, or bulk PBMC T cells (not recorded which). These receptors all stem from a man aged 18-70 years in good health.

CDR3 protein: CASSLDLGGSQYF. This rearrangement joins TRBV11-2 to TRBJ2-7; TCRdb picks TRBD2, but there is no DNA to check that call. The CDR3 runs to 13 residues. Germline CDR1 SGHAT, CDR2 FQNNGV.

This chain joins TRBV5-1 and TRBJ2-7; TCRdb designates TRBD1, a call that cannot be tested without DNA. This CDR3 region has 14 residues. Germline values: CDR1 SGHRS, CDR2 YFSETQ. The CDR3 sequence is CASSRMTATYEQYF.

The chain carries TRBV9 and TRBJ2-7; the TRBD1 assignment by TCRdb is unverifiable without DNA. CDR1 SGDLS and CDR2 YYNGEE come from the germline V gene. The length of the CDR3 is 15 residues. CDR3 protein: CASSASQGEGYEQYF.

The chain uses TRBV2 and TRBJ2-1; the TCRdb call, TRBD1, lacks DNA for checking. Per germline, CDR1 SNHLY and CDR2 FYNNEI. CDR3 length equals 15 residues. The CDR3: CASKGRTGGSNEQFF. The full variable domain, in which reference TRBV2 and TRBJ2-1 provide the parts outside the CDR3, is EPEVTQTPSHQVTQMGQEVILRCVPISNHLYFYWYRQILGQKVEFLVSFYNNEISEKSEIFDDQFSVERPDGSNFTLKIRSTKLEDSAMYFCASKGRTGGSNEQFFGPGTRLTVL.

The J gene is TRBJ2-5, the V gene TRBV20-1; TCRdb's D call of TRBD1 is untestable without DNA. CDR1 and CDR2 from the germline V gene are DFQATT and SNEGSKA (reference sequence). This CDR3 comprises 12 residues. CDR3 residues: CSAQGQTETQYF.

This rearrangement joins TRBV20-1 to TRBJ2-7; TCRdb calls TRBD1, which cannot be checked without DNA. The germline gives CDR1 DFQATT, CDR2 SNEGSKA (reference sequence). The CDR3 is 15 residues long. This CDR3 is CSARAPTGSGYEQYF.

The chain uses TRBV2 and TRBJ2-5; without DNA, the TCRdb call of TRBD1 cannot be checked. This CDR3 region has 14 residues. Germline V gene data show CDR1 as SNHLY and CDR2 as FYNNEI. CDR3 residues: CASRLGGTGRNQYF.

The V and J genes are TRBV29-1 and TRBJ1-2; TCRdb reports TRBD1, a call that lacks DNA to check it against. Germline-derived CDR1 and CDR2 are SQVTM and ANQGSEA. This CDR3 comprises 15 residues. The CDR3 here is CSAPSSGQGLGGYTF.

The chain couples TRBV5-1 to TRBJ2-7; checking the TCRdb D call of TRBD1 is not possible without DNA. The CDR3 runs to 15 residues. Germline lookup yields CDR1 SGHRS and CDR2 YFSETQ. The CDR3 spells CASTGGGGNSYEQYF.